A selection of T cell receptor beta chains follows, all from one sample in a study of blood T cell repertoires in COVID-19. Profiled with immunoSEQ multiplex PCR; TCRdb holds only in-frame clones, not every one. In the table there are about 230,000 clones, around four fifths of which are singletons. Source material: peripheral blood. The receptors were gathered from a woman aged 70-85 years with active or convalescent COVID-19. Both conserved end residues are part of each CDR3. D genes are given only for firm matches. Not every row has a clone size; where given, it reads once, few, many or a size class.

D gene: TRBD1; J gene: TRBJ2-3; clone size: .; V gene: TRBV24-1; CDR3 DNA: TGTGCCACCAGTGATCCCGGGACAGGGGGGGTCACAGATACGCAGTATTTT; CDR3 protein: CATSDPGTGGVTDTQYF
D gene: TRBD2; J gene: TRBJ2-7; clone size: .; V gene: TRBV6-2/TRBV6-3; CDR3 DNA: TGTGCCAGCAGCCCCTGGGGAGGGTTGGACGAGCAGTACTTC; CDR3 protein: CASSPWGGLDEQYF
D gene: .; J gene: TRBJ2-5; clone size: .; V gene: TRBV29-1; CDR3 DNA: TGCAGCATCCGAGGTCGAGAGACCCAGTACTTC; CDR3 protein: CSIRGRETQYF
D gene: .; J gene: TRBJ1-4; clone size: .; V gene: TRBV27; CDR3 DNA: TGTGCCAGCAGTTTAACCAGGGGCGGTAATGAAAAACTGTTTTTT; CDR3 protein: CASSLTRGGNEKLFF
D gene: .; J gene: TRBJ2-2; clone size: .; V gene: TRBV15; CDR3 DNA: TGTGCCACCAGCAGAGGGCCCCACACCGGGGAGCTGTTTTTT; CDR3 protein: CATSRGPHTGELFF
D gene: TRBD2; J gene: TRBJ2-1; clone size: .; V gene: TRBV9; CDR3 DNA: TGTGCCAGCAGCGTAGGCCCAGGGCTAGCGGGGGACAATGAGCAGTTCTTC; CDR3 protein: CASSVGPGLAGDNEQFF
D gene: .; J gene: TRBJ2-7; clone size: .; V gene: TRBV10-1; CDR3 DNA: TGCGCCAGCAGTGCCGGGAATCGAGGCGAGCAGTACTTC; CDR3 protein: CASSAGNRGEQYF
D gene: TRBD2; J gene: TRBJ2-2; clone size: .; V gene: TRBV5-1; CDR3 DNA: TGCGCCAGCAGCTTGGCTCCGGGAGCCGGGACTAGCGGCACCGGGGAGCTGTTTTTT; CDR3 protein: CASSLAPGAGTSGTGELFF
D gene: .; J gene: TRBJ1-2; clone size: .; V gene: TRBV6-6; CDR3 DNA: TGTGCCAGCAGTCCCGTGACAGAAGCTGGCTACACCTTC; CDR3 protein: CASSPVTEAGYTF
D gene: .; J gene: TRBJ1-2; clone size: once; V gene: TRBV5-1; CDR3 DNA: TGCGCCAGCCGCGAGGGCGGAGGATACTATGGCTACACCTTC; CDR3 protein: CASREGGGYYGYTF
D gene: .; J gene: TRBJ1-1; clone size: once; V gene: TRBV10-2; CDR3 DNA: TGCGCCAGCAGTGTCGCGGGGAACACTGAAGCTTTCTTT; CDR3 protein: CASSVAGNTEAFF
D gene: TRBD2; J gene: TRBJ2-4; clone size: .; V gene: TRBV5-6; CDR3 DNA: TGTGCCAGCAGCTTGGAGGCAGCGGGGCCCGCTGCTCAGTACTTC; CDR3 protein: CASSLEAAGPAAQYF
D gene: TRBD1; J gene: TRBJ1-1; clone size: .; V gene: TRBV6-6; CDR3 DNA: TGTGCCAGCAGTTACACATCCAGGGGGCAAGCGAGAGAAGCTTTCTTT; CDR3 protein: CASSYTSRGQAREAFF
D gene: .; J gene: TRBJ2-7; clone size: .; V gene: TRBV28; CDR3 DNA: TGTGCCAGCAGTTTCGGACAGTACCACGAGCAGTACTTC; CDR3 protein: CASSFGQYHEQYF
D gene: TRBD1; J gene: TRBJ2-5; clone size: .; V gene: TRBV18; CDR3 DNA: TGTGCCAGCTCACCTCAGGGGGCGGCCCAAGAGACCCAGTACTTC; CDR3 protein: CASSPQGAAQETQYF
D gene: TRBD2; J gene: TRBJ2-1; clone size: .; V gene: TRBV7-3; CDR3 DNA: TGTGCCAGCAGCTTTGCGGGGACTACCTACAATGAGCAGTTCTTC; CDR3 protein: CASSFAGTTYNEQFF
D gene: .; J gene: TRBJ2-2; clone size: .; V gene: TRBV6-2/TRBV6-3; CDR3 DNA: TGTGCCAGCAGTTATATGAGCACCGGGGAGCTGTTTTTT; CDR3 protein: CASSYMSTGELFF
D gene: .; J gene: TRBJ2-2; clone size: .; V gene: TRBV6-2/TRBV6-3; CDR3 DNA: TGTGCCAGCAGTTACTCGCACGGGGGCGGGGAGCTGTTTTTT; CDR3 protein: CASSYSHGGGELFF
D gene: .; J gene: TRBJ1-1; clone size: once; V gene: TRBV18; CDR3 DNA: TGTGCCAGCTCCCCCGGGATGGGGTTTAACACTGAAGCTTTCTTT; CDR3 protein: CASSPGMGFNTEAFF
D gene: .; J gene: TRBJ2-1; clone size: .; V gene: TRBV7-8; CDR3 DNA: TGTGCCAGCAGCCTCACTAATGAGCAGTTCTTC; CDR3 protein: CASSLTNEQFF
D gene: TRBD1; J gene: TRBJ1-2; clone size: few; V gene: TRBV7-2; CDR3 DNA: TGTGCCAGCAGCTTAGAGCCGTCGACAGGGGGTGGCTACACCTTC; CDR3 protein: CASSLEPSTGGGYTF
D gene: .; J gene: TRBJ2-1; clone size: .; V gene: TRBV5-1; CDR3 DNA: TGCGCCAGCAGCTGGGGTCCAAGTCCTGAGGGTTACAATGAGCAGTTCTTC; CDR3 protein: CASSWGPSPEGYNEQFF
D gene: TRBD1; J gene: TRBJ1-2; clone size: .; V gene: TRBV29-1; CDR3 DNA: TGCAGGGTTACAGGGGGGGTAGTTCTTAACTATGGCTACACCTTC; CDR3 protein: CRVTGGVVLNYGYTF
D gene: TRBD1; J gene: TRBJ1-5; clone size: .; V gene: TRBV19; CDR3 DNA: TGTGCCAGTAGATGGGGTTCCTCAGGGGGTCAGCCCCAGCATTTT; CDR3 protein: CASRWGSSGGQPQHF
D gene: .; J gene: TRBJ1-1; clone size: few; V gene: TRBV19; CDR3 DNA: TGTGCCAGTAGTATACCCACCAGGGAGAACACTGAAGCTTTCTTT; CDR3 protein: CASSIPTRENTEAFF
D gene: .; J gene: TRBJ2-2; clone size: .; V gene: TRBV7-2; CDR3 DNA: TGTGCCAGCAGCTCGAGCACCGGGGAGCTGTTTTTT; CDR3 protein: CASSSSTGELFF
D gene: TRBD1; J gene: TRBJ1-2; clone size: .; V gene: TRBV5-1; CDR3 DNA: TGCGCCAGCAGCTTGGACGGTGACAGGGCCCAGTATGGCTACACCTTC; CDR3 protein: CASSLDGDRAQYGYTF
D gene: TRBD1; J gene: TRBJ1-3; clone size: once; V gene: TRBV3-1/TRBV3-2; CDR3 DNA: TGTGCCAGCAGCCATGGACAGGGGGGAAACACCATATATTTT; CDR3 protein: CASSHGQGGNTIYF
D gene: .; J gene: TRBJ1-1; clone size: .; V gene: TRBV5-1; CDR3 DNA: TGCGCCAGCAGCTACGGACAGAACACTGAAGCTTTCTTT; CDR3 protein: CASSYGQNTEAFF
D gene: .; J gene: TRBJ2-3; clone size: .; V gene: TRBV9; CDR3 DNA: TGTGCCAGCAGCCCTAGGCCAGGGGACACAGATACGCAGTATTTT; CDR3 protein: CASSPRPGDTDTQYF
D gene: TRBD2; J gene: TRBJ2-5; clone size: .; V gene: TRBV5-8; CDR3 DNA: TGTGCCAGCATGCCCCAACCGGGGGGAGAGACCCAGTACTTC; CDR3 protein: CASMPQPGGETQYF
D gene: TRBD1; J gene: TRBJ2-7; clone size: .; V gene: TRBV27; CDR3 DNA: TGTGCCAGCACCCCCACAGGGGCCTACGAGCAGTACTTC; CDR3 protein: CASTPTGAYEQYF
D gene: TRBD1; J gene: TRBJ1-5; clone size: .; V gene: TRBV2; CDR3 DNA: TGTGCCAGCACCCTACGGGGACAGGGAGGTGGCGGCGTTGTAGGGCCCCAGCATTTT; CDR3 protein: CASTLRGQGGGGVVGPQHF
D gene: .; J gene: TRBJ2-2; clone size: .; V gene: TRBV15; CDR3 DNA: TGTGCCACCAGCGCAGGCCCCCAAACCGGGGAGCTGTTTTTT; CDR3 protein: CATSAGPQTGELFF
D gene: .; J gene: TRBJ2-4; clone size: .; V gene: TRBV3-1/TRBV3-2; CDR3 DNA: TGTGCCAGCAGCCATCGGGGGGCCAAAAACATTCAGTACTTC; CDR3 protein: CASSHRGAKNIQYF
D gene: .; J gene: TRBJ2-5; clone size: few; V gene: TRBV5-1; CDR3 DNA: TGCGCCAGCAGCTTTTCGCCCGGGACTGGAAAAGAGACCCAGTACTTC; CDR3 protein: CASSFSPGTGKETQYF
D gene: TRBD1; J gene: TRBJ2-2; clone size: few; V gene: TRBV27; CDR3 DNA: TGTGCCAGCAAGAGGAGGACAGGGGACACCGGGGAGCTGTTTTTT; CDR3 protein: CASKRRTGDTGELFF
D gene: TRBD2; J gene: TRBJ2-3; clone size: few; V gene: TRBV7-3; CDR3 DNA: TGTGCCAGCAGCTTATCCAGCGGGGGTAGGGCAGATACGCAGTATTTT; CDR3 protein: CASSLSSGGRADTQYF
D gene: .; J gene: TRBJ2-2; clone size: .; V gene: TRBV7-8; CDR3 DNA: TGTGCCAGCAGCTTAAGGACAGATTCATCCACCGGGGAGCTGTTTTTT; CDR3 protein: CASSLRTDSSTGELFF
D gene: TRBD1; J gene: TRBJ1-4; clone size: .; V gene: TRBV5-1; CDR3 DNA: TGCGCCAGCAGCGGTTCCGGGACAGGGGAAGAAAAACTGTTTTTT; CDR3 protein: CASSGSGTGEEKLFF